This T cell receptor beta chain was identified in a study of T cells in tumors and immune-related adverse events (dated by TCRdb to about 2021). CDR1 and CDR2 (SGHRS, YFSETQ) derive from the germline V gene. The CDR3 goes from the cysteine to the phenylalanine over 15 residues. Solely the CDR3 DNA is kept, with 45 bases framed from the first base. Here V drops 4 bases and J drops 7 bases, and the junction holds 6 bases not matched to any gene. Worth noting for this clone: Its recognized antigen is unknown. No base quality information exists; no much larger clone differs at one position.

Using the immunoSEQ assay, the TCR beta locus was amplified and sequenced, producing bulk TCR Vbeta CDR3 data. On the authors' methods: Non-productive CDR3s, sequences shorter than 7 amino acids, and those not starting with C or ending with F/W were excluded. Analysis was restricted to specimens with at least 1000 reads, and clonotypes were defined at the amino acid level. To compute clonality, Pielou's evenness was subtracted from 1. To equalize library sizes, abundance-weighted random subsampling with replacement was performed and repeated 100 times so that 95% confidence intervals could be reported. The Morisita overlap index was used to quantify repertoire overlap, and the top 40 clones in each specimen were examined for overlap with the irAE. The table comes from immuneACCESS by way of TCRdb, which keeps in-frame sequences with V and J called. Part of the clones is missing from these tables; in studies checked, under half for an unresolved V gene and the rest for unknown reasons. V, J and clone size are taken as reported in that table, and D and trimming were inferred from the DNA itself. The sample contains fewer than 25,000 clones, about 89% of them found a single time. 1.3% to 1.5% of the sample comes from the top ten.

In light of the paper, this sample's treatment or condition label describes: nivolumab (PD-1 blockade) given before sampling. The DNeasy Blood and Tissue Kit was used to extract DNA from the formalin-fixed paraffin-embedded specimens. This receptor chain uses TRBV5-1 and TRBJ2-5; 14 bases in between match TRBD2. The sequenced sample was lymph node tissue, obtained from a patient treated with anti-PD-1 therapy. The source of this sequence is a female donor with metastatic renal cell carcinoma. The CDR3 here reads CASSTGTSGGLTQYF. At the DNA level, the sequence is TGCGCCAGCAGCACAGGGACTAGCGGGGGTTTGACCCAGTACTTC.